Shown below are 19 T cell receptor beta chains from a single sample sequenced in a study of blood T cells in healthy people across ages. Alongside a J-beta primer mix, a sample-barcoded 5' primer served in a second PCR lasting about 7 to 12 cycles. TCRdb fed the 5' RACE reads into MiXCR, producing one record per CDR3 protein. The sample includes around 700,000 distinct CDR3 sequences, 25% of them seen just once. These data were also reused for a study on T cells of mothers and their children.

The sample consisted of blood. These receptors came from a boy aged 5-17 years in good health.

This clonotype has more than one count but fewer than ten. This chain uses TRBV10-3 with TRBJ2-1; D is possibly TRBD1 (6 bases). The CDR3 totals 13 residues. In germline, CDR1 is ENHRY, CDR2 SYGVKD. Trimming pared 6 bases from V and 5 bases from J, leaving 11 bases between. The CDR3 sequence: CAISSDRNNEQFF. CDR3 nucleotides: TGTGCCATCAGCTCGGACAGAAACAATGAGCAGTTCTTC.

V and J are TRBV27 and TRBJ2-1; maybe TRBD2 (6 bases). The CDR3 is 14 amino acids. The germline V gene has CDR1 MNHEY and CDR2 SMNVEV (reference sequence). Trimming took 2 bases from V and 8 from J, leaving 13 bases between them. DNA for the CDR3: TGTGCCAGCAGTTTAGTCGGGGGAACCCATGAGCAGTTCTTC. It codes for CASSLVGGTHEQFF.

This clonotype was seen more than once but under ten times. CDR3 sequence: CSARDPGTGEQYF. In DNA form, the CDR3 reads TGCAGTGCTAGAGATCCTGGGACCGGTGAGCAGTACTTC. This sequence joins TRBV20-1 and TRBJ2-5; either TRBD1 or TRBD2 may fit D (5 bases each). V lost 0 bases and J lost 11, with 16 bases in between. Germline V gene sequence: CDR1 DFQATT, CDR2 SNEGSKA (reference sequence). CDR3 length: 13 amino acids.

Concerning this clonotype itself: The conserved phenylalanine or tryptophan normally closing the CDR3 is absent here, so this likely arose from a read error. CDR3 DNA: TGTGCCAGCAGGGGACAGAGAAACACTGAAGCTTTCCTT. This sequence encodes CASRGQRNTEAFL. The chain recombines TRBV6-5 with TRBJ1-1; 7 nucleotides line up with TRBD1. The CDR3 sequence is 13 residues long. After removal of 6 bases from V and 2 bases from J, the junction contained 3 bases not matched to a gene. From germline, CDR1 is MNHEY and CDR2 SVGAGI.

The chain uses TRBV12-3 or TRBV12-4 and TRBJ2-5, with D possibly being TRBD1 (6 bases). The V and J ends lost 11 bases and 4 bases respectively, with 17 bases between them. The CDR3 runs 13 residues. The CDR3 DNA is TGTGCCTGCACCACAGGGTCTGGAGAGACCCAGTACTTC. Translation gives CACTTGSGETQYF.

Only a few counts were recorded for this clonotype. This chain links TRBV7-2 with TRBJ1-1; no definite D call. This CDR3 is built from 13 residues. The germline V and J ends were trimmed by 5 bases and 6 bases, with 13 bases remaining between them. CDR1 is SGHTA, CDR2 FQGNSA, per germline. The CDR3 nucleotides read TGTGCCAGCAGCCGTGGGCAAGGAGCTGAAGCTTTCTTT. Translation: CASSRGQGAEAFF.

This clonotype was observed a few times. The rearrangement uses TRBV29-1 and TRBJ2-7, with D maybe TRBD1 (5 bases). Per germline, CDR1 SQVTM and CDR2 ANQGSEA. The CDR3 extends over 13 amino acids. V was pared by 3 bases and J by 2 bases, with 11 bases between. The CDR3 nucleotides read TGCAGCGTTGAGCGACAGAGCCCCTACGAGCAGTACTTC. It specifies CSVERQSPYEQYF.

This sequence joins TRBV19 and TRBJ2-1; D is perhaps TRBD1 (5 bases). The tail of the sequence fits TRBJ2-7 better, so the J call may be wrong. Per germline, CDR1 LNHDA and CDR2 SQIVND (reference sequence). This CDR3 spans 13 amino acids. The CDR3 DNA follows: TGTGCCAGTAGTAATGCAGGGTACTACGAGCAGTACTTC. Protein: CASSNAGYYEQYF.

This clonotype was seen more than once but under ten times. The V call is TRBV25-1, the J call TRBJ1-5; 10 bases align to TRBD1. Unmatched junction bases numbered 5, after V lost 8 bases and J lost 7 bases. CDR1 MGHDK and CDR2 SYGVNS come from the germline V gene. The CDR3 runs to 13 residues. The CDR3, as DNA: TGTGCCAGCCCGACAGGGGGCCCCCAGCCCCAGCATTTT. Translating gives CASPTGGPQPQHF.

This chain connects TRBV28 to TRBJ1-4; TRBD1 matches 7 bases. V was pared by 5 bases and J by 4 bases, with 13 bases of the junction left unmatched. CDR1 and CDR2 (germline): MDHEN, SYDVKM. The CDR3 extends over 17 amino acids. CDR3 protein: CASSADRSRGYNEKLFF. The CDR3 DNA reads TGTGCCAGCAGTGCGGACAGGAGTAGGGGGTATAATGAAAAACTGTTTTTT.

This clonotype has only a few counts. V is TRBV7-8 and J is TRBJ2-1, with a weak D call TRBD2 (5 bases). Germline CDR1 is SGHVS and CDR2 is FQNEAQ. There are 13 residues in the CDR3. Trimming took 5 bases from V and 10 from J, leaving 15 bases between them. CDR3 nucleotide sequence: TGTGCCAGCAGCCCCCGACGGGATGCGGAGCAGTTCTTC. Translation: CASSPRRDAEQFF.

V gene TRBV20-1 combines with J gene TRBJ1-1, with a weak D call TRBD1 (6 bases). The CDR3 totals 13 residues. The V and J ends lost 2 bases and 7 bases respectively, with 14 bases between them. The germline CDR1 and CDR2 sequences are DFQATT and SNEGSKA (reference sequence). CDR3 sequence reads: CSARPLDSNEAFF. CDR3 nucleotide sequence: TGCAGTGCTAGACCTTTGGACAGCAATGAAGCTTTCTTT.

CDR3 residues: CASSWYGVGYIQYF. CDR3 nucleotide sequence: TGTGCCAGCAGTTGGTACGGCGTCGGTTACATTCAGTACTTC. The V gene is TRBV2, the J gene TRBJ2-4; D is uncertain. With 5 bases removed from V and 8 bases from J, the gap between germline ends came to 16 bases. Germline CDR1 and CDR2: SNHLY and FYNNEI. The CDR3 contains 14 residues.

This clonotype has a handful of counts. This chain links TRBV5-1 with TRBJ2-1; D is uncertain. The CDR3 totals 14 residues. From germline, CDR1 is SGHRS and CDR2 YFSETQ. The V end was cut by 7 bases, the J end by 5 bases, with 16 bases between. CDR3 in DNA: TGCGCCAGCGGGATGTTCAGAACGGACAATGAGCAGTTCTTC. Protein product: CASGMFRTDNEQFF. The full variable domain, its missing parts supplied by reference TRBV5-1 and TRBJ2-1, is KAGVTQTPRYLIKTRGQQVTLSCSPISGHRSVSWYQQTPGQGLQFLFEYFSETQRNKGNFPGRFSGRQFSNSRSEMNVSTLELGDSALYLCASGMFRTDNEQFFGPGTRLTVL.

This clonotype was seen once. The chain couples TRBV4-3 to TRBJ2-3; D remains unclear. The CDR3 length is 13 residues. The ends were cut back, 1 base at V and 5 bases at J, with 7 bases in the middle. The V gene's germline CDR1 is LGHNA and CDR2 YSLEER. The CDR3 region is CASSQGRRDTQYF. CDR3 DNA: TGCGCCAGCAGCCAAGGGAGACGAGATACGCAGTATTTT.

This clonotype occurred a few times. The CDR3: CASSGTETYEQYF. The CDR3, as DNA: TGTGCCTCCTCCGGGACAGAAACCTACGAGCAGTACTTC. This chain joins TRBV10-3 and TRBJ2-7; 7 bases are a match to TRBD1. The CDR3 loop spans 13 amino acids. From germline, CDR1 is ENHRY and CDR2 SYGVKD. Unmatched junction bases numbered 9, after V lost 11 bases and J lost 2 bases.

This clonotype has more than one count but fewer than ten. The CDR3 bases are TGTGCCAGCAGCCCAGGGTCAAACACCATATATTTT. It translates to CASSPGSNTIYF. The J gene is TRBJ1-3, the V gene TRBV11-2; TRBD1 might be the D (5 bases). The CDR3 runs 12 residues. V shed 5 bases and J shed 6 bases, with 8 bases lying between them. The germline V gene encodes CDR1 SGHAT and CDR2 FQNNGV.

A few counts support this clonotype. This chain uses TRBV7-6 with TRBJ2-7, with 14 bases aligning to TRBD2. The closer fit of TRBJ2-1 to the DNA end suggests the J call may be wrong. The CDR3 runs 15 residues. CDR1 is SGHVS and CDR2 is FNYEAQ in the germline V gene. The CDR3 loop is CASSPTSGGAEEQFF. DNA for the CDR3: TGTGCCAGCAGCCCGACTAGCGGGGGGGCCGAGGAGCAGTTCTTC.

This sequence joins TRBV18 and TRBJ1-1, with TRBD1 as a possible D gene (5 bases). This CDR3 has 15 residues. CDR1 is KGHSH, CDR2 LQKENI, per germline. Trimming left V 3 bases short and J 5 bases short, with 16 bases between. This CDR3 is CASSPMLGEKTEAFF. CDR3 DNA sequence: TGTGCCAGCTCACCGATGTTAGGGGAGAAGACTGAAGCTTTCTTT.